This TCR beta chain originates from a study of blood T cell repertoires in COVID-19. Method: immunoSEQ multiplex PCR; TCRdb's copy keeps in-frame clones and lacks some. The sample records some 100,000 clones, just over 90% being singletons. Sequenced material: peripheral blood. The receptor comes from a man in his sixties with acute or convalescent COVID-19.

CDR3 region: CATSDGGTGNNEQFF. CDR3 bases: TGTGCCACCAGTGACGGGGGGACGGGGAACAATGAGCAGTTCTTC. V gene TRBV24-1 combines with J gene TRBJ2-1; 7 nucleotides match TRBD2. V lost 4 bases to trimming and J lost 5 bases; unmatched junction nucleotides: 7. Germline CDR1 reads KGHDR; CDR2 reads SFDVKD. The CDR3 has 15 residues.